Below are 20 T cell receptor beta chains sequenced from a single sample in a study of cytomegalovirus exposure and HLA in healthy donors. This PCR relied on a set of 60 Vbeta primers and 13 Jbeta primers. TCRdb keeps only in-frame clones here, not all; method: immunoSEQ multiplex PCR. The sample lists around 99,000 clones, around 77% seen once, with about 3.5% in the top ten. The sample comprised PBMCs. These receptors came from a man aged 40-50 years in good health and CMV-seronegative.

This rearrangement joins TRBV2 to TRBJ1-5; D remains ambiguous. The CDR3 length is 17 residues. CDR1 is SNHLY and CDR2 is FYNNEI in the germline V gene. V lost 3 bases and J 0 bases, leaving 15 bases between the germline ends. The CDR3 DNA follows: TGTGCCAGCAGTGATCCCGCGGGCGTTAATAGCAATCAGCCCCAGCATTTT. It yields the protein CASSDPAGVNSNQPQHF.

The chain links TRBV4-2 to TRBJ2-3, with 7 bases lining up with TRBD2. The CDR3 is made up of 16 amino acids. The J segment lost 4 bases and the V segment lost 1 base, leaving 8 bases of the junction unmatched. Per the germline V gene, CDR1 is LGHNA and CDR2 is YNFKEQ. The CDR3 sequence: CASSQVWREIPDTQYF. The CDR3 DNA is TGTGCCAGCAGCCAAGTATGGCGGGAGATTCCAGATACGCAGTATTTT.

The V gene is TRBV28, the J gene TRBJ2-7, with D uncertain. The germline gives CDR1 MDHEN, CDR2 SYDVKM. CDR3 size: 12 residues. With 4 bases removed from V and 4 bases from J, the gap between germline ends came to 8 bases. CDR3 in DNA: TGTGCCAGCAGTTCCGAGAGATACGAGCAGTACTTC. Protein sequence: CASSSERYEQYF.

V is TRBV11-2 and J is TRBJ1-4; 7 nucleotides line up with TRBD1. The CDR3 spans 14 residues. Germline assignment: CDR1 SGHAT and CDR2 FQNNGV. Losses at the gene ends were 5 bases for V and 7 bases for J; bases not matched to a gene: 7. Here the CDR3 DNA reads TGTGCCAGCAGCCAATGGGGACAGACTGAAAAACTGTTTTTT. It yields the protein CASSQWGQTEKLFF.

The chain joins TRBV5-1 to TRBJ2-1; 10 bases fit TRBD2. Germline V lookup: CDR1 SGHRS, CDR2 YFSETQ. The CDR3 is 15 amino acids. V lost 0 bases and J lost 7; bases outside the gene matches: 4. CDR3 protein: CASSLGLAGVNEQFF. The DNA of the CDR3 is TGCGCCAGCAGCTTGGGCCTAGCGGGGGTTAATGAGCAGTTCTTC.

The sample holds one count of this clone. J is TRBJ1-1 and V is TRBV19; 8 bases match TRBD1. In germline, CDR1 is LNHDA, CDR2 SQIVND (reference sequence). This CDR3 spans 16 amino acids. V trimming: 3 bases; J trimming: 1 base; junction bases outside the gene matches: 7. The chain's CDR3 is CASSIQGAIRNTEAFF. CDR3 coding DNA: TGTGCCAGTAGTATTCAGGGGGCGATTCGGAACACTGAAGCTTTCTTT.

With regard to this clone: The junction departs from the called germline gene at one end, perhaps through a read error. The V gene is TRBV5-6, the J gene TRBJ2-1; 7 positions agree with TRBD2. Germline V gene lookup returns CDR1 SGHDT and CDR2 YYEEEE. The CDR3 is 12 amino acids. This chain's CDR3 is CASRERGNEQFF. DNA of the CDR3: TGTGCGAGCAGGGAGCGGGGCAATGAGCAGTTCTTC.

The chain uses TRBV2 and TRBJ1-2; 8 positions agree with TRBD1. CDR3 length: 13 residues. The junction had 4 bases not matched to a gene; V was cut back by 5 bases and J by 5 bases. Germline V lookup: CDR1 SNHLY, CDR2 FYNNEI. The CDR3 reads CASSITGGYGYTF. CDR3 DNA sequence: TGTGCCAGCAGTATTACAGGGGGGTATGGCTACACCTTC. Supplemented by reference TRBV2 and TRBJ1-2, the full variable domain reads EPEVTQTPSHQVTQMGQEVILRCVPISNHLYFYWYRQILGQKVEFLVSFYNNEISEKSEIFDDQFSVERPDGSNFTLKIRSTKLEDSAMYFCASSITGGYGYTFGSGTRLTVV.

This chain connects TRBV18 to TRBJ2-3; TRBD2 aligns across 12 bases. After removal of 3 bases from V and 5 bases from J, the junction contained 0 bases not matched to a gene. Germline CDR1 and CDR2: KGHSH and LQKENI. CDR3 size: 14 residues. The CDR3 DNA follows: TGTGCCAGCTCACCGGGACTAGCGGGAGATACGCAGTATTTT. Translation: CASSPGLAGDTQYF.

J is TRBJ2-2 and V is TRBV30, with D tentatively TRBD2 (9 bases). V was pared by 5 bases and J by 10 bases, with 41 bases between. The CDR3 is 21 amino acids. Germline CDR1 reads GTSNPN; CDR2 reads SVGIG (reference sequence). The CDR3 nucleotides read TGTGCCTGGGTCACCGGGACAGGAAAGATCAGTGCTAGCGGGATGGGATCGGAGCTGTTTTTT. It translates to CAWVTGTGKISASGMGSELFF.

This rearrangement joins TRBV28 to TRBJ1-4, with a weak D call TRBD1 (5 bases). Trimming removed 4 bases at V and 11 bases at J, with 20 bases between. This CDR3 comprises 15 residues. CDR1 and CDR2 (germline): MDHEN, SYDVKM. The CDR3 coding sequence is TGTGCCAGCAGTTCCCCGGGACTGGGAGGTGGCAAACTGTTTTTT. Encoded protein: CASSSPGLGGGKLFF. Filled out from reference TRBV28 and TRBJ1-4, the complete variable domain reads DVKVTQSSRYLVKRTGEKVFLECVQDMDHENMFWYRQDPGLGLRLIYFSYDVKMKEKGDIPEGYSVSREKKERFSLILESASTNQTSMYLCASSSPGLGGGKLFFGSGTQLSVL.

As to this clone: The same CDR3 also results from other DNA sequences found in this sample. V is TRBV5-1 and J is TRBJ1-1, with TRBD1 matching 8 bases. CDR3 length: 15 amino acids. With 0 bases clipped from V and 1 base from J, the junction kept 2 bases outside the gene matches. In germline, CDR1 is SGHRS, CDR2 YFSETQ. CDR3 in amino acids: CASSLGGQGNTEAFF. The CDR3 nucleotides read TGCGCCAGCAGCTTGGGCGGACAGGGGAACACTGAAGCTTTCTTT.

This sequence joins TRBV5-6 and TRBJ2-2; 8 positions agree with TRBD1. This CDR3 is built from 16 residues. The trim removed 4 bases at V and 0 bases at J, leaving 5 bases unmatched. CDR1 and CDR2 from the germline V gene are SGHDT and YYEEEE. For the CDR3, the DNA is TGTGCCAGCAGCCACATACAGGGGGCGAACACCGGGGAGCTGTTTTTT. It is translated as CASSHIQGANTGELFF.

This sequence joins TRBV9 and TRBJ2-1; 12 bases fit TRBD2. The CDR3 contains 17 residues. Germline V gene lookup returns CDR1 SGDLS and CDR2 YYNGEE. V dropped 3 bases and J dropped 2; count of bases not matched to a gene: 6. CDR3 nucleotide sequence: TGTGCCAGCAGCGCGGGACTAGCGGGTGGCACCTACAATGAGCAGTTCTTC. It codes for CASSAGLAGGTYNEQFF.

This rearrangement joins TRBV5-4 to TRBJ2-5, with no clear D. The end of the DNA is better explained by TRBJ2-7, so the J call may be wrong. Per the germline V gene, CDR1 is SGHNT and CDR2 is YYREEE (reference sequence). The CDR3 totals 14 residues. The CDR3 coding sequence is TGTGCCAGCAGCTCCTCGACTGTAACCTACGAGCAGTACTTC. Translating gives CASSSSTVTYEQYF.

V usage is TRBV7-6 and J usage is TRBJ2-7; perhaps TRBD2 as D (5 bases). The germline V gene encodes CDR1 SGHVS and CDR2 FNYEAQ. The germline V and J ends were trimmed by 5 bases and 0 bases, with 14 bases remaining between them. The CDR3 length is 15 residues. The CDR3 sequence: CASSLSLGSSYEQYF. CDR3 nucleotides: TGTGCCAGCAGCCTAAGTCTTGGGAGCTCCTACGAGCAGTACTTC.

The genes are TRBV5-1 and TRBJ2-2; 8 bases map to TRBD1. V was clipped by 6 bases and J by 4 bases; unmatched bases: 8. The length of the CDR3 is 15 residues. Germline loops: CDR1 SGHRS, CDR2 YFSETQ. The CDR3 coding sequence is TGCGCCAGCAACCCGACAGGGGACGTCACCGGGGAGCTGTTTTTT. Encoded protein: CASNPTGDVTGELFF.

This clone was counted between two and nine times. The chain combines TRBV2 with TRBJ2-6; TRBD2 matches at 7 bases. Per germline, CDR1 SNHLY and CDR2 FYNNEI. The CDR3 consists of 16 residues. Trimming took 6 bases from V and 4 from J; bases not matched to a gene: 9. The CDR3 protein is CASSAGAGIGANVLTF. The DNA of the CDR3 is TGTGCCAGCAGCGCTGGAGCGGGGATCGGGGCCAACGTCCTGACTTTC. The full variable domain, its missing parts supplied by reference TRBV2 and TRBJ2-6, is EPEVTQTPSHQVTQMGQEVILRCVPISNHLYFYWYRQILGQKVEFLVSFYNNEISEKSEIFDDQFSVERPDGSNFTLKIRSTKLEDSAMYFCASSAGAGIGANVLTFGAGSRLTVL.

DNA of the CDR3: TGTGCCAGCAGCTCGCCGACTGCGACTGGAAACACCATATATTTT. This codes for CASSSPTATGNTIYF. The V gene is TRBV5-6, the J gene TRBJ1-3; D not certain. CDR1 is SGHDT and CDR2 is YYEEEE in the germline V gene. Trimming pared 3 bases from V and 2 bases from J, leaving 12 bases between. This CDR3 has 15 residues.

The rearrangement joins TRBV30 to TRBJ1-1; D unresolved. Germline V gene data show CDR1 as GTSNPN and CDR2 as SVGIG (reference sequence). Trimming took off 5 bases at V and 1 base at J, with 14 bases between the two ends. The CDR3 sequence is 14 residues long. The CDR3 coding sequence is TGTGCCTGGGCCGCGGGAGGGCGGAACACTGAAGCTTTCTTT. This translates into CAWAAGGRNTEAFF. The full variable domain, in which reference TRBV30 and TRBJ1-1 provide the parts outside the CDR3, is SQTIHQWPATLVQPVGSPLSLECTVEGTSNPNLYWYRQAAGRGLQLLFYSVGIGQISSEVPQNLSASRPQDRQFILSSKKLLLSDSGFYLCAWAAGGRNTEAFFGQGTRLTVV.